The clone carrying this T cell receptor (beta chain) has ten or more counts. No antigen is known for it. Unique molecular identifiers were carried by the TCR beta cDNA libraries. The yield from around 1 to 10 million T cells was about 500,000 cDNA molecules in total. TCRdb re-called the PCR reads through MiXCR, storing one row per CDR3 protein. The table lists hundreds of thousands of distinct CDR3 sequences, roughly 29% of them singletons, with approximately 0.55% in the top ten. These data are taken from a study of post-analysis software for immune sequencing data. For the study at large: As for disease course, relapsing-remitting, secondary progressive and progressive-relapsing multiple sclerosis were all included. Study-wide results and caveats: Samples prepared in the same batch strongly co-clustered by F measure. Four or five TRBV segments, including TRBV5-6, TRBV5-1 and TRBV20-1, were more frequent in patients than controls. A significant reduction in normalized Chao1 diversity was observed in multiple sclerosis patients versus controls.

Trimming removed 5 bases from V and 2 bases from J, with 13 bases in between. Germline CDR1 is MDHEN and CDR2 is SYDVKM. This CDR3 is 14 amino acids long. The rearrangement uses TRBV28 and TRBJ2-7; D possibly corresponds to TRBD2 (5 bases). The sequenced sample was blood. The TCR originated in a girl aged 10-17 years with multiple sclerosis. The CDR3 loop reads CASSHDGLPYEQYF. CDR3 coding DNA: TGTGCCAGCAGTCACGACGGACTCCCCTACGAGCAGTACTTC.